These 6 T cell receptor beta chains originate from one sample sequenced in a study of T cells in localized non-small cell lung cancer. The data were produced by immunoSEQ multiplex PCR, yet TCRdb's version contains in-frame clones alone and is incomplete. Altogether 45,000 to 70,000 clones are present, 86% being singletons, with the ten largest covering approximately 5.2%. Sample: peripheral blood, taken before any cancer treatment. The receptors were gathered from a woman aged 40 to 75 with stage I lung adenocarcinoma.

This clone appeared a few times. The chain has TRBV7-2 and TRBJ1-1; 8 bases match TRBD1. Germline-derived CDR1 and CDR2 are SGHTA and FQGNSA. V trimming: 2 bases; J trimming: 8 bases; junction bases outside the gene matches: 7. The CDR3 runs 14 residues. CDR3 amino acids: CASSLLWSGGEAFF. The CDR3 region has the DNA TGTGCCAGCAGCTTACTGTGGTCAGGGGGCGAAGCTTTCTTT.

This CDR3 is CASSVDGGAGETQYF. The CDR3 bases are TGTGCCAGCAGTGTTGACGGGGGGGCCGGGGAGACCCAGTACTTC. The chain couples TRBV2 to TRBJ2-5; 8 positions agree with TRBD2. The CDR3 runs to 15 residues. Germline CDR1 is SNHLY and CDR2 is FYNNEI. V lost 4 bases and J lost 5; bases outside the gene matches: 9.

The V gene is TRBV9, the J gene TRBJ1-5; the D gene is possibly TRBD1 (5 bases). V was trimmed by 0 bases and J by 0 bases, leaving 10 bases between them. CDR1 SGDLS and CDR2 YYNGEE come from the germline V gene. This CDR3 has 16 residues. CDR3 coding DNA: TGTGCCAGCAGCGTAGGAGTAGGGGATAGCAATCAGCCCCAGCATTTT. Protein product: CASSVGVGDSNQPQHF.

The J gene is TRBJ2-3, the V gene TRBV7-9; D is uncertain. The CDR3 spans 12 residues. V dropped 6 bases and J dropped 0 bases, with 4 bases sitting between them. Germline values: CDR1 SEHNR, CDR2 FQNEAQ (reference sequence). CDR3 sequence: CASSYSTDTQYF. DNA for the CDR3: TGTGCCAGCAGTTACAGCACAGATACGCAGTATTTT.

The rearrangement links TRBV27 to TRBJ2-7; D gene unclear. This CDR3 has 11 amino acids. V dropped 5 bases and J dropped 0 bases, with 2 bases sitting between them. Germline V gene sequence: CDR1 MNHEY, CDR2 SMNVEV (reference sequence). The CDR3, as DNA: TGTGCCAGCAGTGGCTCCTACGAGCAGTACTTC. Encoded protein: CASSGSYEQYF.

The chain is built from TRBV6-5 and TRBJ2-2; tentative D call: TRBD1 (6 bases). Trimming pared 7 bases from V and 2 bases from J, leaving 11 bases between. This CDR3 has 14 residues. CDR1 and CDR2 from the germline V gene are MNHEY and SVGAGI. The CDR3 region has the DNA TGTGCCAGCACCATGACAGGCAACACCGGGGAGCTGTTTTTT. Its protein product is CASTMTGNTGELFF.